The rows below give T cell receptor beta chains drawn from one sample of a study of OX40 agonist ivuxolimab in advanced cancers. Sequenced by immunoSEQ multiplex PCR; TCRdb stores in-frame clones only, minus some. This sample has roughly 100,000 clones; more than 80% occur once, and the top ten carry 6.5% to 8.5%. This specimen was CD4+ or CD8+ T cells sorted from blood, taken in a trial of the OX40 agonist ivuxolimab. The source of these receptors is an adult with an advanced solid tumor such as melanoma, head and neck, liver or kidney cancer. Both conserved end residues are part of each CDR3. A D gene is named only where the DNA matches it firmly. Clone sizes are given selectively: once, few, many, or a class where the clone is expanded.

clone_size	v_call	d_call	j_call	cdr3_aa	cdr3_nt
NA	TRBV18	NA	TRBJ2-7	CASSPGQRVDEQYF	TGTGCCAGCTCACCAGGGCAAAGGGTGGACGAGCAGTACTTC
NA	TRBV5-1	NA	TRBJ2-3	CASRTGTSTDTQYF	TGCGCCAGCAGGACAGGGACTAGCACAGATACGCAGTATTTT
NA	TRBV6-1	NA	TRBJ1-5	CASSEGTYFTQPQHF	TGTGCCAGCAGTGAAGGGACATATTTTACCCAGCCCCAGCATTTT
few	TRBV4-1	NA	TRBJ2-7	CASARGTSYEQYF	TGCGCCAGCGCCCGGGGGACATCCTACGAGCAGTACTTC
NA	TRBV5-6	TRBD2	TRBJ2-3	CASSRGLGADTQYF	TGTGCCAGCAGCCGCGGACTAGGGGCAGATACGCAGTATTTT
once	TRBV11-3	NA	TRBJ2-2	CASTRPEDRPNTGELFF	TGTGCCAGCACCAGACCAGAGGACAGACCGAACACCGGGGAGCTGTTTTTT
NA	TRBV19	NA	TRBJ2-7	CASSPILYYEQYF	TGTGCCAGTAGTCCCATCTTATACTACGAGCAGTACTTC
NA	TRBV15	TRBD2	TRBJ2-7	CATSRVGGRAFYEQYF	TGTGCCACCAGCAGAGTGGGCGGGAGGGCCTTCTACGAGCAGTACTTC
NA	TRBV9	NA	TRBJ1-4	CASSPGQRANEKLFF	TGTGCCAGCAGCCCCGGACAGCGGGCTAATGAAAAACTGTTTTTT
NA	TRBV9	NA	TRBJ2-2	CASSPRRQPRATGELFF	TGTGCCAGCAGCCCTAGAAGGCAGCCAAGGGCCACCGGGGAGCTGTTTTTT
NA	TRBV9	TRBD2	TRBJ2-7	CASSVEGVSSGRMGEQYF	TGTGCCAGCAGCGTAGAGGGGGTGTCTAGCGGGAGGATGGGAGAGCAGTACTTC
NA	TRBV14	TRBD2	TRBJ2-1	CASSQRTSGADYNEQFF	TGTGCCAGCAGCCAGCGGACTAGCGGGGCCGATTACAATGAGCAGTTCTTC
NA	TRBV6-4	TRBD2	TRBJ2-1	CATSTSEYNEQFF	TGTGCCACCTCTACTAGCGAATACAATGAGCAGTTCTTC
NA	TRBV19	NA	TRBJ2-7	CASSIGGMGSYEQYF	TGTGCCAGTAGTATAGGGGGTATGGGATCCTACGAGCAGTACTTC
NA	TRBV5-1	NA	TRBJ2-5	CASSLAGGVGEQYF	TGCGCCAGCAGCTTGGCCGGAGGGGTTGGGGAGCAGTACTTC
NA	TRBV11-3	NA	TRBJ2-5	CASSLGGAGGTQYF	TGTGCCAGCAGCTTAGGCGGGGCCGGAGGGACCCAGTACTTC
few	TRBV27	NA	TRBJ1-2	CASRREGGYGYTF	TGTGCCAGCAGGAGGGAGGGTGGCTATGGCTACACCTTC
NA	TRBV5-8	TRBD1	TRBJ2-7	CASRLQGYEQYF	TGTGCCAGCAGGCTACAGGGGTACGAGCAGTACTTC
NA	TRBV7-9	NA	TRBJ1-1	CASSLARGNTEAFF	TGTGCCAGCAGCTTAGCGCGAGGGAACACTGAAGCTTTCTTT
NA	TRBV4-1	NA	TRBJ2-7	CASSQTEHSYEQYF	TGCGCCAGCAGCCAGACGGAGCACTCCTACGAGCAGTACTTC
NA	TRBV30	NA	TRBJ2-2	CAWAGDFTGELFF	TGTGCCTGGGCAGGGGACTTCACCGGGGAGCTGTTTTTT
few	TRBV20-1	NA	TRBJ1-1	CSATRDQKAFF	TGCAGTGCTACCCGGGATCAAAAAGCTTTCTTT
NA	TRBV6-1	NA	TRBJ1-5	CASSDRLKGYGQSNQPQHF	TGTGCCAGCAGTGATCGGTTAAAGGGGTACGGACAGAGCAATCAGCCCCAGCATTTT
NA	TRBV11-2	NA	TRBJ2-7	CASSLGLLGEQYF	TGTGCCAGCAGCTTAGGGCTTCTGGGGGAGCAGTACTTC
NA	TRBV19	TRBD1	TRBJ1-2	CASSIGQDYGYTF	TGTGCCAGTAGTATTGGACAGGACTATGGCTACACCTTC
NA	TRBV9	NA	TRBJ2-3	CASSWDGSSTDTQYF	TGTGCCAGCAGCTGGGACGGGTCTAGCACAGATACGCAGTATTTT